The 10 T cell receptor beta chains below were found in one sample sequenced in a study of shared clonotypes between healthy human individuals. The table came from immunoSEQ multiplex PCR; TCRdb's copy has only in-frame clones and leaves some out. There are about 470,000 clones in the sample; about 76% occur only once, and roughly 13% lies in the top ten. Material: PBMCs. Receptors originate from a woman in her thirties or forties in good health. Some clones in this sample may be carry-over from other donors' samples.

J is TRBJ2-7 and V is TRBV28, with D uncertain. V dropped 7 bases and J dropped 3 bases, with 13 bases sitting between them. The germline V gene encodes CDR1 MDHEN and CDR2 SYDVKM. This CDR3 comprises 13 residues. The CDR3 DNA sequence: TGTGCCAGCAAGTGGTGGGAAATCTACGAGCAGTACTTC. It yields the protein CASKWWEIYEQYF.

The chain is built from TRBV25-1 and TRBJ1-3; a possible D gene is TRBD1 (5 bases). Germline V CDR1 and CDR2: MGHDK, SYGVNS. The V end lost 2 bases, the J end lost 4 bases, and 9 bases lay between the germline ends. This CDR3 has 14 residues. DNA of the CDR3: TGTGCCAGCAGTGAACCCGGGGCCGGAAACACCATATATTTT. Encoded protein: CASSEPGAGNTIYF. Full variable domain (rest looked up from reference TRBV25-1 and TRBJ1-3): EADIYQTPRYLVIGTGKKITLECSQTMGHDKMYWYQQDPGMELHLIHYSYGVNSTEKGDLSSESTVSRIRTEHFPLTLESARPSHTSQYLCASSEPGAGNTIYFGEGSWLTVV.

The rearrangement joins TRBV27 to TRBJ2-1, with TRBD2 matching 9 bases. From germline, CDR1 is MNHEY and CDR2 SMNVEV (reference sequence). J gave up 5 bases and V 6 bases, and 2 bases lay outside the gene matches. The CDR3 length is 13 residues. The CDR3 nucleotides read TGTGCCAGCAGGACTAGCGGAAACAATGAGCAGTTCTTC. This gives the protein CASRTSGNNEQFF.

The rearrangement joins TRBV2 to TRBJ2-2; D is uncertain. The V gene lost 7 bases and the J gene lost 0 bases, with 9 bases spanning the gap. The CDR3 totals 14 residues. Per the germline V gene, CDR1 is SNHLY and CDR2 is FYNNEI. CDR3 bases: TGTGCCAGCATACGCGACGCGAACACCGGGGAGCTGTTTTTT. Translation: CASIRDANTGELFF.

V gene TRBV7-9 combines with J gene TRBJ2-1; the D is unclear. The V gene lost 2 bases and the J gene lost 5 bases, with 16 bases spanning the gap. Germline CDR1 SEHNR, CDR2 FQNEAQ (reference sequence). The CDR3 has 16 residues. CDR3 residues: CASSLLPRLSNNEQFF. CDR3 in DNA: TGTGCCAGCAGCTTACTTCCCAGGTTGAGTAACAATGAGCAGTTCTTC.

The chain joins TRBV30 to TRBJ1-2; weak D call: TRBD1 (6 bases). CDR1 is GTSNPN, CDR2 SVGIG, per germline (reference sequence). The length of the CDR3 is 14 residues. The ends were cut back, 8 bases at V and 5 bases at J, with 21 bases in the middle. Here the CDR3 DNA reads TGTGCCCGGAAGCGACAGGAATCCCCTTATGGCTACACCTTC. It yields the protein CARKRQESPYGYTF.

This rearrangement joins TRBV5-4 to TRBJ2-5; 8 bases line up with TRBD1. The germline V gene encodes CDR1 SGHNT and CDR2 YYREEE (reference sequence). V shed 4 bases, J shed 2 bases, and the junction held 4 bases outside the gene matches. The CDR3 loop spans 14 amino acids. DNA for the CDR3: TGTGCCAGCAGCCCTCGACAGGGGCAAGAGACCCAGTACTTC. This translates into CASSPRQGQETQYF. Full variable domain (remainder filled in from reference TRBV5-4 and TRBJ2-5): ETGVTQSPTHLIKTRGQQVTLRCSSQSGHNTVSWYQQALGQGPQFIFQYYREEENGRGNFPPRFSGLQFPNYSSELNVNALELDDSALYLCASSPRQGQETQYFGPGTRLLVL.

This clone turned up a few times. The chain couples TRBV6-1 to TRBJ1-5, with a tentative D call TRBD1 (6 bases). V was clipped by 0 bases and J by 2 bases, with 11 bases between them. Germline CDR1 reads MNHNS; CDR2 reads SASEGT. This CDR3 region has 16 residues. DNA for the CDR3: TGTGCCAGCAGTGAAGCCAGGGGATTAGGCAATCAGCCCCAGCATTTT. Protein sequence: CASSEARGLGNQPQHF.

The chain recombines TRBV5-4 with TRBJ1-2; 7 nucleotides match TRBD1. The CDR3 sequence is 14 residues long. Germline V CDR1 and CDR2: SGHNT, YYREEE (reference sequence). J lost 4 bases, V lost 3 bases, and 6 bases had no gene match. The CDR3 coding sequence is TGTGCCAGCAGCTCTCCCGGGACAGCCTATGGCTACACCTTC. Amino acids: CASSSPGTAYGYTF.

This clone was detected only a few times. The rearrangement joins TRBV28 to TRBJ1-1, with D possibly being TRBD1 (6 bases). V was shortened by 6 bases and J by 0 bases, with 20 bases between the two germline ends. The CDR3 is 17 amino acids. Germline V lookup: CDR1 MDHEN, CDR2 SYDVKM. CDR3 amino acids: CASRRTASPTLNTEAFF. The CDR3 DNA sequence: TGTGCCAGCAGGAGGACAGCTTCCCCCACTTTGAACACTGAAGCTTTCTTT.